The 10 T cell receptor beta chains below all came from one sample that was sequenced in a study of identical twins. TCRdb redid the calling of the 5' RACE reads with MiXCR, one entry per CDR3 protein. The sample shows 250,000 or so distinct CDR3 sequences, roughly 7% of them seen only once. These same data were also listed under a study on yellow fever vaccine responses in identical twins.

Input material: memory (CD45RO+) T cells sorted from blood. Receptors were obtained from a young woman in good health.

This chain uses TRBV18 with TRBJ1-5; 7 nucleotides align to TRBD1. Germline values: CDR1 KGHSH, CDR2 LQKENI. The CDR3 has 14 amino acids. The J segment lost 4 bases and the V segment lost 4 bases, leaving 4 bases of the junction unmatched. Here the CDR3 reads CASSLDRVNQPQHF. DNA for the CDR3: TGTGCCAGCTCACTAGACAGGGTTAATCAGCCCCAGCATTTT.

This clonotype was seen at least ten times. The chain recombines TRBV11-2 with TRBJ1-3; no definite D call. The CDR3 length is 13 residues. Germline values: CDR1 SGHAT, CDR2 FQNNGV. V was clipped by 4 bases and J by 0 bases, with 4 bases between them. The CDR3 loop reads CASSSDSGNTIYF. CDR3 nucleotide sequence: TGTGCCAGCAGCTCCGACTCTGGAAACACCATATATTTT.

The rearrangement uses TRBV20-1 and TRBJ2-1; 8 bases fit TRBD2. Germline-derived CDR1 and CDR2 are DFQATT and SNEGSKA (reference sequence). The ends lost 6 bases at V and 9 bases at J; junction bases unmatched: 10. The CDR3 is made up of 13 amino acids. CDR3 loop: CSAGTSASSEQFF. The DNA for the CDR3 is TGCAGTGCGGGGACTAGTGCGTCGAGTGAGCAGTTCTTC.

This rearrangement joins TRBV20-1 to TRBJ2-5; D gene uncertain. The CDR3 has 12 residues. Germline lookup yields CDR1 DFQATT and CDR2 SNEGSKA (reference sequence). Between the trimmed V and J ends, which lost 3 bases and 4 bases, there was a span of 9 bases. Here the CDR3 reads CSARWQLETQYF. CDR3 coding DNA: TGCAGTGCTAGGTGGCAGCTAGAGACCCAGTACTTC.

This clonotype has more than one count but fewer than ten. The CDR3 sequence: CSARGGGKDSPLHF. The DNA for the CDR3 is TGCAGTGCTAGAGGAGGGGGGAAGGATTCACCCCTCCACTTT. This chain links TRBV20-1 with TRBJ1-6, with D perhaps TRBD1 (6 bases). V was shortened by 1 base and J by 8 bases, with 12 bases between the two germline ends. The germline V gene encodes CDR1 DFQATT and CDR2 SNEGSKA (reference sequence). CDR3 length equals 14 residues.

V usage is TRBV12-3 or TRBV12-4 and J usage is TRBJ1-5; 7 nucleotides match TRBD1. The CDR3 contains 14 residues. V was pared by 5 bases and J by 9 bases, with 10 bases of the junction left unmatched. The CDR3 reads CASSRQGAGSPQHF. CDR3 in DNA: TGTGCCAGCAGTCGACAGGGTGCGGGATCGCCCCAGCATTTT.

This clonotype was counted a single time. The rearrangement links TRBV7-2 to TRBJ2-1; no clear D gene. The CDR3 sequence is 17 residues long. V was shortened by 0 bases and J by 6 bases, with 18 bases between the two germline ends. Germline CDR1 SGHTA, CDR2 FQGNSA. The DNA for the CDR3 is TGTGCCAGCAGCTTAGCCCACATGGTATCCACGATCAATGAGCAGTTCTTC. This codes for CASSLAHMVSTINEQFF.

V and J are TRBV11-2 and TRBJ1-6; TRBD1 aligns across 7 bases. The germline V gene encodes CDR1 SGHAT and CDR2 FQNNGV. This CDR3 spans 17 amino acids. V shed 0 bases and J 6 bases; nucleotides not matched to a gene: 8. CDR3 sequence: CASSLDLRTGANSPLHF. CDR3 nucleotides: TGTGCCAGCAGCTTAGATCTTCGGACAGGAGCTAATTCACCCCTCCACTTT.

Ten or more counts support this clonotype. The J gene is TRBJ1-3, the V gene TRBV5-1; D perhaps matches TRBD1 (5 bases). CDR1 SGHRS and CDR2 YFSETQ come from the germline V gene. Trimming stripped 7 bases from V and 6 bases from J, with 17 bases between. The CDR3 has 14 residues. CDR3 sequence: CASRRVGGENTIYF. The CDR3 DNA is TGCGCCAGCCGTCGTGTGGGGGGTGAAAACACCATATATTTT. The complete variable domain, with remaining parts taken from reference TRBV5-1 and TRBJ1-3, reads KAGVTQTPRYLIKTRGQQVTLSCSPISGHRSVSWYQQTPGQGLQFLFEYFSETQRNKGNFPGRFSGRQFSNSRSEMNVSTLELGDSALYLCASRRVGGENTIYFGEGSWLTVV.

This clonotype was recorded a few times. V gene TRBV20-1 combines with J gene TRBJ2-3; a weak D match, TRBD1 (6 bases). Per the germline V gene, CDR1 is DFQATT and CDR2 is SNEGSKA (reference sequence). This CDR3 spans 13 amino acids. The V end lost 5 bases, the J end lost 0 bases, and 9 bases lay between the germline ends. The CDR3 is CSAHRDSTDTQYF. The CDR3 DNA reads TGCAGTGCTCACAGGGATAGCACAGATACGCAGTATTTT.